This T cell receptor beta chain was sequenced in a study of blood T cell repertoires in COVID-19. Study overall: In each case, the material was cDNA or gDNA derived from T cells, B-cell-depleted T cells, or PBMCs.

Sequencing used immunoSEQ multiplex PCR; TCRdb keeps in-frame clones, though not all of them. The sample has under 250,000 clones, about nine tenths seen once; the top ten hold roughly 0.7%. Germline V gene sequence: CDR1 MNHNY, CDR2 SVGAGI (reference sequence). The J segment lost 2 bases and the V segment lost 5 bases, leaving 6 bases of the junction unmatched. This CDR3 contains 15 residues. The clonotype originates from a man aged 40-49 years with acute or convalescent COVID-19. Sequencing used peripheral blood. V is TRBV6-6 and J is TRBJ2-7; 10 nucleotides agree with TRBD2. The CDR3 region has the DNA TGTGCCAGCAGTCCCCGACTAGCGGGCCCCTACGAGCAGTACTTC. Amino acids: CASSPRLAGPYEQYF.